Presented here are 29 T cell receptor beta chains from one specimen sequenced in a study of PD-1 blockade in classical Hodgkin lymphoma. The assay was immunoSEQ multiplex PCR, and TCRdb's table has in-frame clones only and misses some. The sample consists of about 41,000 clones, over 60% of them appearing once. Relapses following autologous stem cell transplantation were seen in all patients, with brentuximab vedotin exposure varying. This material consisted of peripheral blood mononuclear cells (PBMCs), taken at baseline. The origin of the receptors is a human donor with classical Hodgkin lymphoma.

Written as DNA, the CDR3 is TGCGCCAGCAGCTTTCCCTCTAATCTCGGGTTACCTCCCGGGACTACCCAAGAGACCCAGTACTTC. Its translation is CASSFPSNLGLPPGTTQETQYF. This chain joins TRBV5-1 and TRBJ2-5, with TRBD2 matching 7 bases. The CDR3 is made up of 22 amino acids. The junction had 26 bases not matched to a gene; V was cut back by 2 bases and J by 1 base. Germline CDR1 is SGHRS and CDR2 is YFSETQ.

This clone has a handful of counts. The chain carries TRBV4-1 and TRBJ1-5; D possibly corresponds to TRBD1 (6 bases). The CDR3 is 16 residues long. The V end lost 1 base, the J end lost 7 bases, and 17 bases lay between the germline ends. Germline V gene sequence: CDR1 MGHRA, CDR2 YSYEKL. The CDR3 nucleotides read TGCGCCAGCAGCCAAGGCCCAAAGTCGGGGGCCCAGCCCCAGCATTTT. Its translation is CASSQGPKSGAQPQHF.

This clone was seen a single time. The chain joins TRBV6-6 to TRBJ2-7; TRBD1 agrees at 7 bases. Germline lookup yields CDR1 MNHNY and CDR2 SVGAGI (reference sequence). This CDR3 spans 14 amino acids. The V gene end was trimmed by 5 bases and the J gene end by 4 bases; junction bases not matched to a gene: 8. The CDR3 nucleotides read TGTGCCAGCAGTCCAACCGGGACAGTGTACGAGCAGTACTTC. Translation gives CASSPTGTVYEQYF.

V usage is TRBV7-9 and J usage is TRBJ2-7; D is tentatively TRBD1 or TRBD2 (6 bases each). The germline CDR1 and CDR2 sequences are SEHNR and FQNEAQ (reference sequence). With 4 bases removed from V and 0 bases from J, the gap between germline ends came to 16 bases. The CDR3 sequence is 16 residues long. The CDR3 reads CASSSSMGGLSYEQYF. The DNA of the CDR3 is TGTGCCAGCAGCTCAAGTATGGGGGGCCTCTCCTACGAGCAGTACTTC.

This clone was seen more than once but under ten times. The V and J genes are TRBV9 and TRBJ2-1; TRBD1 aligns across 7 bases. Losses at the gene ends were 3 bases for V and 3 bases for J; bases not matched to a gene: 12. The length of the CDR3 is 17 residues. Germline CDR1 reads SGDLS; CDR2 reads YYNGEE. The CDR3 spells CASSAWDRPNDYNEQFF. As DNA, the CDR3 is TGTGCCAGCAGCGCATGGGACAGACCAAATGACTACAATGAGCAGTTCTTC.

The chain combines TRBV19 with TRBJ2-1; D might be TRBD1 or TRBD2, each matching 5 bases. The germline V gene has CDR1 LNHDA and CDR2 SQIVND (reference sequence). Trimming stripped 5 bases from V and 5 bases from J, with 22 bases between. CDR3 length: 17 amino acids. The CDR3 here is CASSPPVGTPKDNEQFF. The CDR3 DNA follows: TGTGCCAGTAGTCCCCCCGTCGGGACCCCTAAGGACAATGAGCAGTTCTTC.

The chain links TRBV27 to TRBJ1-1, with D unclear. V dropped 0 bases and J dropped 6 bases, with 14 bases sitting between them. Germline lookup yields CDR1 MNHEY and CDR2 SMNVEV (reference sequence). This CDR3 region has 15 residues. The CDR3 nucleotides read TGTGCCAGCAGTTTATCGTTTGAGCAGAGGGCTGAAGCTTTCTTT. Translated: CASSLSFEQRAEAFF.

This clone showed up just once. This chain uses TRBV27 with TRBJ2-5; 8 nucleotides agree with TRBD2. V was pared by 0 bases and J by 4 bases, with 19 bases of the junction left unmatched. The CDR3 is 20 amino acids. CDR1 MNHEY and CDR2 SMNVEV come from the germline V gene (reference sequence). This CDR3 reads CASSLSPARNPGLGPETQYF. CDR3 DNA sequence: TGTGCCAGCAGTTTATCGCCGGCAAGAAACCCGGGACTAGGACCAGAGACCCAGTACTTC.

This rearrangement joins TRBV28 to TRBJ2-7; 8 bases match TRBD2. From germline, CDR1 is MDHEN and CDR2 SYDVKM. The CDR3 spans 14 residues. With 6 bases clipped from V and 1 base from J, the junction kept 5 bases outside the gene matches. As DNA, the CDR3 is TGTGCCAGCAGGCTAGCGGGTGCTTCCTACGAGCAGTACTTC. Protein product: CASRLAGASYEQYF.

This chain links TRBV28 with TRBJ2-7; 8 positions match TRBD2. V trimming: 8 bases; J trimming: 2 bases; junction bases outside the gene matches: 8. This CDR3 has 14 residues. Per the germline V gene, CDR1 is MDHEN and CDR2 is SYDVKM. This CDR3 reads CASGLAGSAYEQYF. DNA of the CDR3: TGTGCCAGCGGATTAGCGGGATCCGCCTACGAGCAGTACTTC.

The chain has TRBV30 and TRBJ1-4; D may be TRBD1 (5 bases). The CDR3 has 14 amino acids. V was pared by 4 bases and J by 5 bases, with 14 bases between. The V gene's germline CDR1 is GTSNPN and CDR2 SVGIG (reference sequence). The CDR3 region is CAWTHGTFNEKLFF. The CDR3 region has the DNA TGTGCCTGGACCCACGGGACGTTCAATGAAAAACTGTTTTTT.

The V gene is TRBV14, the J gene TRBJ2-7; D remains ambiguous. The CDR3 contains 12 residues. V lost 8 bases and J lost 3, with 11 bases in between. The germline V gene encodes CDR1 SGHDN and CDR2 FVKESK. In DNA, the CDR3 is TGTGCCAGCTCAATATCCGACTACGAGCAGTACTTC. Amino acid sequence: CASSISDYEQYF.

This clone was seen more than once but under ten times. This rearrangement joins TRBV7-2 to TRBJ1-2; TRBD1 matches 8 bases. The V segment lost 5 bases and the J segment 4 bases; nucleotides outside the gene matches: 9. The CDR3 extends over 15 amino acids. Germline V gene lookup returns CDR1 SGHTA and CDR2 FQGNSA. CDR3 protein: CASSQTGQGGYGYTF. The CDR3 DNA is TGTGCCAGCAGCCAGACCGGACAGGGCGGCTATGGCTACACCTTC.

The genes are TRBV13 and TRBJ2-3, with D tentatively TRBD2 (6 bases). The CDR3 runs to 15 residues. The germline V and J ends were trimmed by 5 bases and 6 bases, with 18 bases remaining between them. Germline CDR1 reads PRHDT; CDR2 reads FYEKMQ (reference sequence). CDR3 nucleotide sequence: TGTGCCAGCAGCCCAAGACTAGAGGCAGGGGATACGCAGTATTTT. This gives the protein CASSPRLEAGDTQYF.

The chain employs TRBV19 and TRBJ1-5; the D gene is possibly TRBD1 (5 bases). Germline CDR1 is LNHDA and CDR2 is SQIVND (reference sequence). V lost 3 bases, J lost 4 bases, and 19 bases lay in between. The CDR3 extends over 17 amino acids. The CDR3 DNA reads as TGTGCCAGTAGTATCCTTCCGGGGCGGTCCCCGAATCAGCCCCAGCATTTT. Translated, it gives CASSILPGRSPNQPQHF.

The V call is TRBV10-1, the J call TRBJ1-6, with 7 nucleotides matching TRBD1. The CDR3 is made up of 18 amino acids. Germline lookup yields CDR1 WNHNN and CDR2 SYGVQD (reference sequence). V was pared by 2 bases and J by 7 bases, with 14 bases of the junction left unmatched. The CDR3 DNA reads as TGCGCCAGCAGTGAGCCACGACGGGACAGCGTATGGAATTCACCCCTCCACTTT. Amino acids: CASSEPRRDSVWNSPLHF.

The V gene is TRBV11-2, the J gene TRBJ2-1; D gene ambiguous. This CDR3 has 12 residues. Germline V lookup: CDR1 SGHAT, CDR2 FQNNGV. V lost 5 bases and J 4 bases, leaving 6 bases between the germline ends. The chain's CDR3 is CASSPSYNEQFF. CDR3 sequence (DNA): TGTGCCAGCAGCCCTTCTTACAATGAGCAGTTCTTC.

The CDR3 reads CASSQESYEQYF. The CDR3 DNA follows: TGTGCCAGCAGCCAAGAATCCTACGAGCAGTACTTC. V gene TRBV14 combines with J gene TRBJ2-5; the D is unclear. The DNA end favors TRBJ2-7, so the J call may be wrong. Germline values: CDR1 SGHDN, CDR2 FVKESK. This CDR3 contains 12 residues.

V is TRBV12-5 and J is TRBJ1-1; D call uncertain. Trimming took 3 bases from V and 1 from J, leaving 6 bases between them. In germline, CDR1 is LGHNT, CDR2 FRNRAP. The CDR3 consists of 13 residues. This CDR3 reads CASGLEANTEAFF. CDR3 sequence (DNA): TGTGCTAGTGGTTTAGAGGCGAACACTGAAGCTTTCTTT. Complete variable domain (other parts from reference TRBV12-5 and TRBJ1-1): DARVTQTPRHKVTEMGQEVTMRCQPILGHNTVFWYRQTMMQGLELLAYFRNRAPLDDSGMPKDRFSAEMPDATLATLKIQPSEPRDSAVYFCASGLEANTEAFFGQGTRLTVV.

The chain links TRBV5-1 to TRBJ2-2; 10 bases align to TRBD2. The CDR3 runs 17 residues. Germline V gives CDR1 SGHRS, CDR2 YFSETQ. With V trimmed by 5 bases and J by 3 bases, 10 bases remained unmatched. CDR3 region: CASRHLAGDFHTGELFF. DNA for the CDR3: TGCGCCAGCAGACACCTAGCGGGAGATTTCCACACCGGGGAGCTGTTTTTT.

This sequence joins TRBV18 and TRBJ1-3; no reliable D call. The V gene's germline CDR1 is KGHSH and CDR2 LQKENI. This CDR3 spans 15 amino acids. Trimming removed 0 bases at V and 0 bases at J, with 6 bases between. As DNA, the CDR3 is TGTGCCAGCTCACCACCATCGAGCTCTGGAAACACCATATATTTT. It encodes CASSPPSSSGNTIYF. The full variable domain, with the rest looked up from reference TRBV18 and TRBJ1-3, is NAGVMQNPRHLVRRRGQEARLRCSPMKGHSHVYWYRQLPEEGLKFMVYLQKENIIDESGMPKERFSAEFPKEGPSILRIQQVVRGDSAAYFCASSPPSSSGNTIYFGEGSWLTVV.

The chain has TRBV7-9 and TRBJ2-7, with D possibly TRBD2 on 6 matching bases. The CDR3 is made up of 14 amino acids. Germline V gene lookup returns CDR1 SEHNR and CDR2 FQNEAQ (reference sequence). The V gene lost 4 bases and the J gene lost 3 bases, with 13 bases spanning the gap. In DNA form, the CDR3 reads TGTGCCAGCAGCTCCGGGACTCAAGACTACGAGCAGTACTTC. This encodes CASSSGTQDYEQYF.

The chain recombines TRBV19 with TRBJ2-2; TRBD2 aligns across 8 bases. The CDR3 consists of 17 residues. Germline V gene sequence: CDR1 LNHDA, CDR2 SQIVND (reference sequence). V was clipped by 3 bases and J by 4 bases; unmatched bases: 10. The chain's CDR3 is CASSISGLDSSTGELFF. CDR3 DNA: TGTGCCAGTAGTATCTCGGGACTAGATTCGTCCACCGGGGAGCTGTTTTTT.

This clone was recorded once. J is TRBJ1-2 and V is TRBV6-6; 10 nucleotides agree with TRBD1. The CDR3 totals 15 residues. Germline V gives CDR1 MNHNY, CDR2 SVGAGI (reference sequence). V shed 5 bases and J 5 bases; nucleotides not matched to a gene: 8. In DNA form, the CDR3 reads TGTGCCAGCAGTCCTAGACAGGGGGCCTGGTATGGCTACACCTTC. Its protein product is CASSPRQGAWYGYTF.

The gene calls are TRBV6-6 and TRBJ2-7; 8 positions agree with TRBD1. Per the germline V gene, CDR1 is MNHNY and CDR2 is SVGAGI (reference sequence). Unmatched junction bases numbered 10, after V lost 6 bases and J lost 3 bases. The length of the CDR3 is 15 residues. CDR3 region: CASSTPGQAHYEQYF. In DNA form, the CDR3 reads TGTGCCAGCAGCACCCCGGGACAGGCCCACTACGAGCAGTACTTC.

The V and J genes are TRBV7-3 and TRBJ1-3, with D hard to call. CDR1 SGHTA and CDR2 FQGTGA come from the germline V gene. This CDR3 comprises 14 residues. V lost 1 base, J lost 3 bases, and 7 bases lay in between. CDR3 loop: CASSLKGGGNTIYF. CDR3 bases: TGTGCCAGCAGCTTAAAGGGAGGTGGAAACACCATATATTTT.

The rearrangement uses TRBV5-4 and TRBJ2-3; D ambiguous. The germline V and J ends were trimmed by 1 base and 0 bases, with 6 bases remaining between them. The CDR3 extends over 14 amino acids. Germline CDR1 and CDR2: SGHNT and YYREEE (reference sequence). DNA of the CDR3: TGTGCCAGCAGCTTGACTATCAGCACAGATACGCAGTATTTT. It specifies CASSLTISTDTQYF.

With respect to this clone: The same CDR3 can be traced to other DNA sequences in this sample. This chain links TRBV30 with TRBJ2-1, with 8 positions matching TRBD2. CDR3 length: 15 residues. V gave up 3 bases and J gave up 4 bases; unmatched junction bases: 8. Per the germline V gene, CDR1 is GTSNPN and CDR2 is SVGIG (reference sequence). CDR3 bases: TGTGCCTGGAGCTGGGCTAGCGGGCTTTACAATGAGCAGTTCTTC. This sequence encodes CAWSWASGLYNEQFF.

The table lists this clone with a few counts. The CDR3 here is CASSSGEAYSNQPQHF. The CDR3 bases are TGTGCCAGCAGCTCAGGGGAGGCTTATAGCAATCAGCCCCAGCATTTT. This chain links TRBV7-3 with TRBJ1-5; a possible D gene is TRBD1 (6 bases). The germline V gene has CDR1 SGHTA and CDR2 FQGTGA. V lost 4 bases, J lost 0 bases, and 13 bases lay in between. The CDR3 sequence is 16 residues long.